This T cell receptor beta chain emerged from a study of blood T cell repertoires in COVID-19. Study summary: The origin of the acute and convalescent COVID-19 samples was the United States, Italy and Spain. T cells, B-cell-depleted T cells, or PBMCs provided the cDNA or gDNA that served as material.

This clone was detected only once. Enrolled through a virtual design, the participants were between roughly 18 and 95 years of age and came from about two dozen US areas. Unmatched junction bases numbered 9, after V lost 4 bases and J lost 4 bases. There are 15 residues in the CDR3. From germline, CDR1 is SGHRS and CDR2 YFSETQ. In the study's own analysis: Using reference gene primer amplification, nucleated cell counts were estimated. The data were produced by immunoSEQ multiplex PCR, yet TCRdb's version contains in-frame clones alone and is incomplete. D and trimming were read from the DNA, whereas the V and J calls and clone size are those reported in that table. This sample has 250,000 to 300,000 clones; under 95% occur once, and the top ten carry under 3%.

The source of this sequence is a woman aged 40 to 50 with acute COVID-19. The sequencing input was PBMCs or T cells enriched from blood (not recorded which). V is TRBV5-1 and J is TRBJ1-2; TRBD1 agrees at 8 bases. CDR3 in DNA: TGCGCCAGCAGCCTGGGCCCTGGACAGGGCTATGGCTACACCTTC. Its translation: CASSLGPGQGYGYTF.